This TCR beta chain comes out of a study of T cell changes during pregnancy in multiple sclerosis. The ends lost 1 base at V and 2 bases at J; junction bases unmatched: 6. This CDR3 has 16 amino acids. Germline CDR1 reads SGHVS; CDR2 reads FQNEAQ. Sequenced by immunoSEQ multiplex PCR; TCRdb stores in-frame clones only, minus some. Of about 100,000 clones listed, 80% to 95% are singletons. The V and J genes are TRBV7-8 and TRBJ2-5, with 8 bases matching TRBD2. This specimen was peripheral blood, taken after pregnancy. The clonotype originates from a female donor with multiple sclerosis, enrolled in a pregnancy study. This CDR3 is CASSLGSGAGQETQYF. The CDR3 DNA follows: TGTGCCAGCAGCTTAGGTAGCGGGGCGGGACAAGAGACCCAGTACTTC.